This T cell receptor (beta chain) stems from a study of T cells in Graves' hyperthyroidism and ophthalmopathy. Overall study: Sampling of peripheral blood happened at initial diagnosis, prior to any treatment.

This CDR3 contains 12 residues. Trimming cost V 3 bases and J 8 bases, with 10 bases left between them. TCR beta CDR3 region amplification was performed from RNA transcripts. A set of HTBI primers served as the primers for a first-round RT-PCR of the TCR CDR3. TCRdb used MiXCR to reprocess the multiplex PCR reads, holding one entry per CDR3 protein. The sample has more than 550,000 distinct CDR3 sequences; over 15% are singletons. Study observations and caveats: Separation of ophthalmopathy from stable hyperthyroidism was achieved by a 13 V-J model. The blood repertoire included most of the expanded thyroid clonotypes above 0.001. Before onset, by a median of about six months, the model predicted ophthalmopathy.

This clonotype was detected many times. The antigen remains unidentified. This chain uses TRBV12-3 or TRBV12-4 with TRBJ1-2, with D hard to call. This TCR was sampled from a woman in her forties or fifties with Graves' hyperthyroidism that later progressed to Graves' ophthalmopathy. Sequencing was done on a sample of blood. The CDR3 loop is CASSFDRHGYTF. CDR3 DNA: TGTGCCAGCAGTTTCGATCGTCACGGCTACACCTTC.